This T cell receptor beta chain was identified in a study of blood T cell repertoires in COVID-19 (TCRdb year 2020). About the investigation overall: The collaborator samples originated in the United States, Italy and Spain and spanned the acute and convalescent phases of COVID-19. Samples were obtained from the ongoing ImmuneRACE study (first 160 participants) and from about 1,300 subjects provided by 6 global collaborators. Deeply sampled blood TCRbeta repertoires from subjects exposed to, actively infected with, or recovered from COVID-19 were included in the dataset. HLA class I and class II types, where available, came from metadata supplied by the sample provider rather than from assay-based typing. The material from the prospective study consisted of cDNA or gDNA derived from T cells, B-cell-depleted T cells, or PBMCs. The sample metadata nearly always contained a de-identified subject ID, COVID-19 status, age in years and sex. A freely available public database, intended as a resource for researchers studying the immune response to SARS-CoV-2, is where the repertoires were released. The investigation overall reported the following: The quantity of clinical and demographic metadata differed by source and by participant and was supplied without curation.

TCRbeta CDR3 regions were amplified from genomic DNA by means of the immunoSEQ Assay, a bias-controlled multiplex PCR. The authors' analysis ran thus. The number of nucleated cells in each sample was estimated by amplification of reference gene primers within the assay. To quantify the absolute abundance of each unique TCRbeta CDR3 rearrangement, sequence reads were collapsed and filtered. Productive Simpson clonality was computed per sample as the square root of Simpson's diversity index over productive rearrangements. The source is immuneACCESS, and TCRdb retained only in-frame sequences with V and J called. Part of the clones is not carried over; for the studies checked, unresolved V genes explain less than half of this, and the remainder is unexplained. That table supplies the V and J calls and clone size; D and trimming were determined from the DNA. The sample records around 25,000 clones, about four fifths of which are singletons. The top ten clonotypes cover about 67% of the sample.

Each collaborating institution followed its own protocols to collect whole blood in K2EDTA tubes. For TCRbeta analysis, collaborators shipped samples in one of three forms: frozen whole blood, isolated PBMCs, or DNA extracted from either of those sample types. This clone was found a few times. The target of this receptor is not known. Base qualities are not at hand, and no much larger clone is one base apart. Including the terminal cysteine and phenylalanine, the CDR3 comprises 17 residues. Only CDR3 DNA is held: 51 bases, read in frame from base 1. V lost 4 bases and J lost 9 bases; the stretch between them is 22 bases long. The germline V gene sets CDR1 to LGHNA and CDR2 to YNFKEQ.

Material for sequencing was peripheral blood. Recombination connected TRBV4-2 to TRBJ1-6; D gene: possibly TRBD1, on 6 matching bases. The sequence derives from an older man with acute or convalescent COVID-19. This receptor carries the CDR3 CASSPRDITGIGSPLHF. The DNA sequence follows: TGTGCCAGCAGCCCAAGGGATATTACAGGGATAGGTTCACCCCTCCACTTT.